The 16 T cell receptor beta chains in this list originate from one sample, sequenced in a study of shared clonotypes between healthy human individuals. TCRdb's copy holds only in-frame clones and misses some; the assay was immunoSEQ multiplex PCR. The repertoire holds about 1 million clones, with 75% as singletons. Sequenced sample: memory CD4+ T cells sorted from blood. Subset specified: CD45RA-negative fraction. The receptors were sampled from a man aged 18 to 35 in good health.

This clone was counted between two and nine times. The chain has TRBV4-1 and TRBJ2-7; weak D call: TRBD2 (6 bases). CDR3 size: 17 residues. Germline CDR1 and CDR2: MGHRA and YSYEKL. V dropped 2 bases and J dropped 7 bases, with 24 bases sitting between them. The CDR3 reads CASSQNLNLGRKDEQYF. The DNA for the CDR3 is TGCGCCAGCAGCCAAAATCTAAACCTAGGGAGGAAGGATGAGCAGTACTTC.

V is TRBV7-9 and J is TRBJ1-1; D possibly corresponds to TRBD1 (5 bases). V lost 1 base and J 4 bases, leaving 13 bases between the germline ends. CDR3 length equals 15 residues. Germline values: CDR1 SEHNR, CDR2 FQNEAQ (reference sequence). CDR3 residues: CASSLGAGLSTEAFF. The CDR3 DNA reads TGTGCCAGCAGCTTAGGGGCAGGGTTGAGCACTGAAGCTTTCTTT.

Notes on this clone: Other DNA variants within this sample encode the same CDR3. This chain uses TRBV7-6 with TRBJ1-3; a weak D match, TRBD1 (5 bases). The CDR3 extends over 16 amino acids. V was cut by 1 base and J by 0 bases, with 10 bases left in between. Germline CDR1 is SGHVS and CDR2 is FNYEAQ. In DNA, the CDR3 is TGTGCCAGCAGCTTAGGGGCGGGGGGCTCTGGAAACACCATATATTTT. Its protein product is CASSLGAGGSGNTIYF.

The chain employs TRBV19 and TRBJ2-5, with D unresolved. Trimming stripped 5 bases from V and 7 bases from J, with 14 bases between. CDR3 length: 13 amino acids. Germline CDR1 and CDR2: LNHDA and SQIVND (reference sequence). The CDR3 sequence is CASSEEPRVTQYF. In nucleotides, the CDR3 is TGTGCCAGTAGTGAGGAGCCCCGGGTGACCCAGTACTTC.

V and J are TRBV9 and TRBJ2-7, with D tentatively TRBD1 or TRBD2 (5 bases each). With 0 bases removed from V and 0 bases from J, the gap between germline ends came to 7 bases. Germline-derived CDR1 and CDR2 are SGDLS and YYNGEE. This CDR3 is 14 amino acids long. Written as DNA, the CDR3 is TGTGCCAGCAGCGTAGGGGGGATCTCCTACGAGCAGTACTTC. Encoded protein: CASSVGGISYEQYF.

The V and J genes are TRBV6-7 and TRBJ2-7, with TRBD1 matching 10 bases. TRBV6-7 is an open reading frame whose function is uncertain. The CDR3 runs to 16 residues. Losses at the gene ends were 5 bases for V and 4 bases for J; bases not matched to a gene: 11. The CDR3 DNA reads TGTGCCAGCAGTCCCCGGAGCGGACAGGGGGAATACGAGCAGTACTTC. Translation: CASSPRSGQGEYEQYF.

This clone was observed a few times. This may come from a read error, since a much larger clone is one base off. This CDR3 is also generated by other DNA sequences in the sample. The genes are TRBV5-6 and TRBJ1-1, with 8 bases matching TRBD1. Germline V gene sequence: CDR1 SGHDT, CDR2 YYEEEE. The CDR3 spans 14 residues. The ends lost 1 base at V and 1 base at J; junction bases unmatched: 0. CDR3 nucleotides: TGTGCCAGCAGCTTGACAGGGGGGAACACTGAAGCTTTCTTT. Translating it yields CASSLTGGNTEAFF.

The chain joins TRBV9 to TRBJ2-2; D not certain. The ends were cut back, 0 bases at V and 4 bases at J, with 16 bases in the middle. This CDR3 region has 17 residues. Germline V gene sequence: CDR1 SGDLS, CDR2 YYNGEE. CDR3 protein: CASSVDTVGPGTGELFF. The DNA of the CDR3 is TGTGCCAGCAGCGTAGACACGGTTGGTCCCGGCACCGGGGAGCTGTTTTTT.

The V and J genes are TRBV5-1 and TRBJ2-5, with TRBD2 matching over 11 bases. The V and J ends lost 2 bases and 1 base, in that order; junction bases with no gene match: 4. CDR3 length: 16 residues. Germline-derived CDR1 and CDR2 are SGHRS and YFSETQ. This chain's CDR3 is CASSFGGTSGQETQYF. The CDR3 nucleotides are TGCGCCAGCAGCTTTGGCGGGACTAGCGGCCAAGAGACCCAGTACTTC. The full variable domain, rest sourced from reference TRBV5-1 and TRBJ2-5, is KAGVTQTPRYLIKTRGQQVTLSCSPISGHRSVSWYQQTPGQGLQFLFEYFSETQRNKGNFPGRFSGRQFSNSRSEMNVSTLELGDSALYLCASSFGGTSGQETQYFGPGTRLLVL.

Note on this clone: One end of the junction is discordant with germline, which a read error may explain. In DNA form, the CDR3 reads TGTGCTAGCAGCTTAGAAAGCGGGGGGGCCTACGAGACCCAGTACTTC. This encodes CASSLESGGAYETQYF. This rearrangement joins TRBV7-7 to TRBJ2-5; 10 nucleotides match TRBD2. Germline V gives CDR1 SSHAT, CDR2 FNYEAQ (reference sequence). The CDR3 has 16 amino acids.

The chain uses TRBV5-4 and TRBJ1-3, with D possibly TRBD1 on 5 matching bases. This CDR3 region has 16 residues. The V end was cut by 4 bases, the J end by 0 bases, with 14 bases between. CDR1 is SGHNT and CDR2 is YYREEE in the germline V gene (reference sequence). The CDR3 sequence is CASSARGDSSGNTIYF. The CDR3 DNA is TGTGCCAGCAGCGCAAGAGGGGATTCCTCTGGAAACACCATATATTTT.

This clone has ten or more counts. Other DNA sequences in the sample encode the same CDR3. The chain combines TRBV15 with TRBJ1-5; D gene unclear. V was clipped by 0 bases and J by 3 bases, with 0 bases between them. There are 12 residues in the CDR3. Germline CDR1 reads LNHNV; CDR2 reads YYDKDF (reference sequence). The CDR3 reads CATSRDNQPQHF. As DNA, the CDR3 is TGTGCCACCAGCAGAGACAATCAGCCCCAGCATTTT.

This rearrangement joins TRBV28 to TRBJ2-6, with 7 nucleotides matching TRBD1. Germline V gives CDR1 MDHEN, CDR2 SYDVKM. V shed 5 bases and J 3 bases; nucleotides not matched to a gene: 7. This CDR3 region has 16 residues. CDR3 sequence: CASSRQGRGGANVLTF. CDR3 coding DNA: TGTGCCAGCAGTCGACAGGGTAGAGGTGGGGCCAACGTCCTGACTTTC.

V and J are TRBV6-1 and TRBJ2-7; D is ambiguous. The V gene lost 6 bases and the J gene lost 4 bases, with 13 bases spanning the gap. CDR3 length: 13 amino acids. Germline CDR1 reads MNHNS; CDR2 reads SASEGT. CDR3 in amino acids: CASSELWGYEQYF. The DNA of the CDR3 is TGTGCCAGCAGCGAATTATGGGGATACGAGCAGTACTTC.

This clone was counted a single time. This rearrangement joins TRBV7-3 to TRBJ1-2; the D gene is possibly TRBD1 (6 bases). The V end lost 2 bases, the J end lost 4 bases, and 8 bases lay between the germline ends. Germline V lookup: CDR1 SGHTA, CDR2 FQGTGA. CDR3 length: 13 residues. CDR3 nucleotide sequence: TGTGCCAGCAGCTTACAGGGGACCTATGGCTACACCTTC. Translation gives CASSLQGTYGYTF.

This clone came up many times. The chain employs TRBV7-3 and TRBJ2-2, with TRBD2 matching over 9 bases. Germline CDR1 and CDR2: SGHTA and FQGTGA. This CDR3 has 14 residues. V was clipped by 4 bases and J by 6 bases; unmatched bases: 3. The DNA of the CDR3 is TGTGCCAGCAGCTCAGTAGCGGGGGCCGGGGAGCTGTTTTTT. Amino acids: CASSSVAGAGELFF.